One sample yielded the 10 T cell receptor beta chains listed below, sequenced in a study of T cell responses to AZD1222 COVID-19 vaccine. TCRdb keeps only in-frame clones here, not all; method: immunoSEQ multiplex PCR. The data hold about 100,000 clones, with about 86% observed a single time. Sample: peripheral blood, taken on day 0 of AZD1222 vaccination. These receptors came from an adult in good health.

The chain employs TRBV20-1 and TRBJ2-5, with TRBD1 as a possible D gene (6 bases). This CDR3 contains 10 residues. Germline V lookup: CDR1 DFQATT, CDR2 SNEGSKA (reference sequence). V lost 3 bases to trimming and J lost 14 bases, with 13 bases between them. The CDR3 coding sequence is TGCAGTGCTAGTGCAGGGGCCCTCTACTTC. Amino acids: CSASAGALYF.

The count of this clone is one. The chain is built from TRBV27 and TRBJ2-5; D ambiguous. V gave up 6 bases and J gave up 13 bases, with 21 bases separating them. The CDR3 is 13 residues long. The germline CDR1 and CDR2 sequences are MNHEY and SMNVEV (reference sequence). DNA for the CDR3: TGTGCCAGCAGCTCCGTGAATGACGCCCGCCGGTACTTC. It encodes CASSSVNDARRYF.

The rearrangement joins TRBV12-3 or TRBV12-4 to TRBJ1-1, with D possibly being TRBD1 (5 bases). The V gene lost 5 bases and the J gene lost 2 bases, with 9 bases spanning the gap. The CDR3 is 13 residues long. Written as DNA, the CDR3 is TGTGCCAGCAGTGTGACAGTAAACACTGAAGCTTTCTTT. Protein: CASSVTVNTEAFF.

The gene calls are TRBV6-2 or TRBV6-3 and TRBJ1-4; D unclear. The germline V gene encodes CDR1 MNHEY and CDR2 SVGEGT. V gave up 6 bases and J gave up 5 bases, with 13 bases separating them. The CDR3 has 14 amino acids. CDR3 coding DNA: TGTGCCAGCAGCGGTAGGACTCCAAATGAAAAACTGTTTTTT. This sequence encodes CASSGRTPNEKLFF.

The CDR3: CASSGSREGAQYF. The CDR3 bases are TGTGCCAGCAGCGGTTCGCGCGAGGGTGCCCAGTACTTC. The chain links TRBV12-3 or TRBV12-4 to TRBJ2-5; maybe TRBD2 (5 bases). The CDR3 sequence is 13 residues long. Trimming took 6 bases from V and 9 from J, leaving 17 bases between them.

This clone was observed once. The chain employs TRBV5-1 and TRBJ1-2, with 8 bases that match TRBD1. Germline assignment: CDR1 SGHRS and CDR2 YFSETQ. V lost 3 bases and J lost 11; bases outside the gene matches: 9. This CDR3 has 13 residues. The CDR3 DNA reads TGCGCCAGCAGCTCAACCCAGACAGGGGCGTACACCTTC. Its protein is CASSSTQTGAYTF.

The chain has TRBV2 and TRBJ2-7; tentative D call: TRBD1 (6 bases). Trimming took off 5 bases at V and 0 bases at J, with 14 bases between the two ends. The CDR3 sequence is 15 residues long. From germline, CDR1 is SNHLY and CDR2 FYNNEI. The CDR3 bases are TGTGCCAGCAGTACCGGACAGTCCTACTCCTACGAGCAGTACTTC. The encoded protein is CASSTGQSYSYEQYF.

The gene calls are TRBV24-1 and TRBJ2-5, with no clear D. This CDR3 region has 14 residues. Trimming removed 3 bases at V and 0 bases at J, with 7 bases between. CDR1 KGHDR and CDR2 SFDVKD come from the germline V gene. Written as DNA, the CDR3 is TGTGCCACCAGTGATACGTCGTACCAAGAGACCCAGTACTTC. It specifies CATSDTSYQETQYF.

The chain employs TRBV28 and TRBJ1-5, with 9 bases matching TRBD1. The CDR3 is made up of 14 amino acids. The J segment lost 5 bases and the V segment lost 4 bases, leaving 3 bases of the junction unmatched. Germline V gives CDR1 MDHEN, CDR2 SYDVKM. The CDR3 nucleotides are TGTGCCAGCAGTTCCGGGACAGGGTATCAGCCCCAGCATTTT. As protein: CASSSGTGYQPQHF.

CDR3 residues: CASSFAGITHNEQFF. CDR3 bases: TGTGCCAGCAGCTTTGCCGGGATCACCCACAATGAGCAGTTCTTC. This chain links TRBV7-2 with TRBJ2-1; the D gene is possibly TRBD2 (5 bases). With 3 bases removed from V and 5 bases from J, the gap between germline ends came to 14 bases. The germline CDR1 and CDR2 sequences are SGHTA and FQGNSA. The CDR3 is made up of 15 amino acids.